This T cell receptor beta chain comes out of a study of blood T cells in healthy people across ages (dated by TCRdb to between 2015 and 2016). In the study overall: In model experiments, roughly one uniquely barcoded TCR beta cDNA molecule per two T cells was captured by template switching. To track age-related changes in TCR beta repertoire diversity, the study relied on deep sequencing normalized with unique cDNA molecular identifiers. Donors were grouped into four age groups: young (average approximately 15 years), middle-aged (39), aged (over 55) and long-lived (less than 85). For two donors (one aged 18 to 30 and one aged 80 or older), the study analyzed two additional independent replicas of 1 million unique cDNA reads from the same blood draw. General conclusions and limits of the study: Compared with the aged group, more naive CD4+ T cells, fewer expanded clones and increased TCR diversity were shown by the long-lived group, suggesting age selection. Because donor CMV infection status was unknown, age-related changes in expanded clonotypes were potentially confounded. There was a strong correlation between observed TCR beta diversity and the percentage of naive T cells measured by flow cytometry. Estimates of total diversity based on one million sequenced T cells were regarded as lower bounds and as underestimates. Observed TCR beta diversity per million T cells fell roughly linearly with age, and a significant reduction was already apparent by age roughly 41. Conclusive comparison of naive and antigen-experienced compartments was prevented by the profiling of bulk unsorted PBMCs.

Taken from cysteine to phenylalanine, the CDR3 has 15 residues. The only DNA kept is the CDR3, 45 bases in frame from the first base. Cut back by 2 bases and 1 base, the V and J ends lie 11 bases apart. As encoded in the germline V gene, CDR1 is SGHRS while CDR2 is YFSETQ. To note about this clonotype: The antigen it recognizes is unknown. Base quality data are lacking; no much larger clone is found one base away.

Libraries were built with 5' RACE. The reads were generated on an Illumina HiSeq 2500. A second PCR of about 6 to 11 cycles was performed with a sample-barcoded 5' primer and a J-beta primer mix. A template-switch 5' adaptor carrying 12 random nucleotides introduced a unique molecular identifier onto each TCR beta cDNA molecule. Each sample yielded at least 3 million CDR3-containing paired-end reads. First-strand cDNA was synthesized from all RNA with the Mint cDNA synthesis kit, primed by a TRBC-specific oligonucleotide. All cDNA was treated with uracil-DNA glycosylase and then went through a first 18-cycle PCR with the universal primers M1SS and BC2_uni_R. Per the authors' processing: For normalization, 1 million high-quality reads, each with a distinct molecular identifier, were randomly selected from each sample. Reads with shared molecular identifiers were discarded instead of being binned into consensus sequences. MiTCR, with a Q25 quality threshold and the strictest error-elimination algorithm, was used for CDR3 identification, clonotype clustering and error correction. A nonparametric unseen species model using Euler transformation provided a lower-bound estimate of total TCR beta diversity. The public reads were quality trimmed at Q25 with fastp and then assembled into clones with MiXCR by TCRdb, keeping productive beta chains. Under each unique CDR3 protein, matching rows form one entry showing the most common genes and DNA. The V and J calls follow TCRdb's processing rather than the paper's. The sample has 750,000 to 950,000 distinct CDR3 sequences on record, 20% to 30% of them singletons. The ten most abundant clones make up less than 3.5% of the sample.

The 39 donors, aged 6 to 90 years, were systemically healthy Caucasian individuals from Russia. Each donor gave about 9.7 milliliters of peripheral blood, drawn into EDTA-treated Vacutainer tubes. Ficoll-Paque density-gradient centrifugation was used to isolate PBMCs, with at least 6.5 million per sample. Total RNA was extracted from PBMCs with Trizol reagent, with at least 6 micrograms obtained per sample. For every donor, flow cytometry on a PBMC aliquot measured the percentage of naive CD45RAhigh/CD27high T cells. The sample also formed part of further work on T cells of mothers and their children. Taken from the second paper: Donors were nine systemically healthy Caucasian individuals: three mothers and their six children. cDNA synthesis used all of the extracted RNA, with 1.5 ug of RNA in each 15 ul reaction. Sample barcodes and 2-4 random nucleotides were added via the M1S primer in the second PCR. More than 8.5 million TCR beta CDR3 reads were obtained from each mother, and about 3 million reads were obtained from each child. Thymic selection similarly shapes TCR recombination output in related and unrelated pairs, with minor effect from inherited differences. Related mother-child pairs always showed normalized repertoire overlap that was slightly higher than in unrelated mother-child pairs, though the difference was never significant. With a sensitivity of approximately 93 clones per million clonotypes, no persistent microchimeric T cell clones were detected. In the study, deep NGS was used to compare the TCR beta repertoires of mothers and children, and features distinguishing related mother-child pairs from unrelated individuals were sought. The mean age was roughly 36 +/- 4 years for the mothers and approximately 11 +/- 4 years for the children. After adapter ligation with NEBNext reagents, the libraries were sequenced on Illumina HiSeq 2000 with 100+100 nt paired-end reads. To avoid cross-contamination, the mother libraries and the child libraries were prepared a month apart and sequenced in separate runs. For each donor, between about 500,000 and 2,200,000 distinct TCR beta clonotypes were identified. Naive TCR beta clonotypes were estimated from low-frequency clonotypes matched to each donor's FACS-determined naive share, without sorting.

The TCR comes from a boy aged 5-17 years in good health. The chain couples TRBV5-1 to TRBJ2-3, with the D gene not confidently named. Sequencing input: blood. CDR3 protein: CASSLGIAGTDTQYF. The nucleotides are TGCGCCAGCAGCTTAGGTATAGCAGGCACAGATACGCAGTATTTT.